This entry features one T cell receptor beta chain sequence. Its matching antigen is unknown. The CDR3 extends over 13 amino acids. Germline V gene lookup returns CDR1 MNHNY and CDR2 SVGAGI (reference sequence). V was cut by 8 bases and J by 0 bases, with 8 bases left in between. Data came from immunoSEQ multiplex PCR; TCRdb stores just in-frame clones and leaves some out. The sample carries about 2.3 million clones, 85% to 95% recorded once. This sample is drawn from a study of shared clonotypes between healthy human individuals. About the study: The cohort comprised two women and a few men. Their ages spanned 18 to 49 years. There were three CD4 naive, three CD4 memory, two CD8 naive and one CD8 memory plates per donor. Whole-study results and caveats: Larger estimated richness was generally recorded for naive subsets relative to memory subsets. Expectations were that clonotype sharing among donors would be affected by sequencing depth.

Material for sequencing was naive CD4+ T cells from PBMCs. The subset is: CD45RA+ positively selected. The TCR comes from a man in his late teens or twenties in good health. Some clones in this sample may be carry-over from other donors' samples. This chain links TRBV6-6 with TRBJ2-1, with D unresolved. CDR3 nucleotide sequence: TGTGCCAGCGTACCCGGCTCCTACAATGAGCAGTTCTTC. This gives the protein CASVPGSYNEQFF.